This T cell receptor beta chain emerged from a study of shared clonotypes between healthy human individuals. With V trimmed by 6 bases and J by 4 bases, 9 bases remained unmatched. Looked up from germline, CDR1 is MDHEN and CDR2 is SYDVKM. The CDR3 loop spans 15 amino acids. Every subset had its genomic DNA shared out evenly among several immunoSEQ plates. Repertoires were generated with immunoSEQ multiplex PCR, while TCRdb's copy carries only in-frame clones and drops some. This sample has millions of clones, with about 92% found just once. The naive CD8 population came from CD45RO-negative cells selected for CCR7, without terminally differentiated effector memory CD45RA+ cells.

This receptor was obtained from a man aged 18 to 29 in good health. Some clones in this sample may be carry-over from other donors' samples. The chain links TRBV28 to TRBJ1-5; TRBD1 matches 7 bases. Sequenced material: naive CD8+ T cells from PBMCs. The chain's CDR3 is CASRPMTGWNQPQHF. The DNA for the CDR3 is TGTGCCAGCAGACCCATGACAGGGTGGAATCAGCCCCAGCATTTT.